The 6 T cell receptor beta chains listed next were all sequenced from one sample in a study of radiation and T cells in renal cell carcinoma. The time point is: blood 2 weeks post-SBRT. Treatment specified: 15 Gy SBRT to primary tumor, nephrectomy 4 weeks later. Generated by immunoSEQ multiplex PCR, the TCRdb table keeps only in-frame clones and is missing some. The sample includes fewer than 55,000 clones, 75% to 90% of them seen just once. The sequencing here drew on blood, taken from a patient whose treatment included radiotherapy and nephrectomy. The receptors stem from a woman between 70 and 85 years old with renal cell carcinoma.

This clone was picked up a small number of times. The chain has TRBV5-8 and TRBJ2-7; 9 bases agree with TRBD1. The CDR3 is 15 residues long. V gave up 4 bases and J gave up 5 bases; unmatched junction bases: 10. Germline V lookup: CDR1 SGHTS, CDR2 YDEGEE. The CDR3 bases are TGTGCCAGCAGCCCCAGGGGACAGGGTTTCGACGAGCAGTACTTC. Protein product: CASSPRGQGFDEQYF.

For this clone: The sample has other DNA sequences that encode this CDR3 too. The J gene is TRBJ2-7, the V gene TRBV5-6; D is ambiguous. Trimming cost V 0 bases and J 3 bases, with 4 bases left between them. This CDR3 has 12 residues. Germline lookup yields CDR1 SGHDT and CDR2 YYEEEE. CDR3 sequence reads: CASSLDGYEQYF. CDR3 nucleotide sequence: TGTGCCAGCAGCTTGGACGGCTACGAGCAGTACTTC.

The chain couples TRBV29-1 to TRBJ2-1; 7 nucleotides match TRBD2. This CDR3 spans 13 amino acids. V trimming: 4 bases; J trimming: 9 bases; junction bases outside the gene matches: 9. Germline lookup yields CDR1 SQVTM and CDR2 ANQGSEA. Written as DNA, the CDR3 is TGCAGCGTTGGTGTTACTAGCGAAGGTGAGCAGTTCTTC. It codes for CSVGVTSEGEQFF.

The chain combines TRBV5-4 with TRBJ2-1; a possible D gene is TRBD1 (5 bases). The CDR3 spans 11 residues. Per germline, CDR1 SGHNT and CDR2 YYREEE (reference sequence). V gave up 5 bases and J gave up 10 bases, with 10 bases separating them. The CDR3: CASSAGLEQFF. The CDR3 DNA follows: TGTGCCAGCAGTGCAGGGTTGGAGCAGTTCTTC.

This sequence joins TRBV15 and TRBJ2-5, with D possibly being TRBD1 (6 bases). The V end was cut by 5 bases, the J end by 2 bases, with 15 bases between. CDR3 size: 15 residues. CDR1 is LNHNV and CDR2 is YYDKDF in the germline V gene (reference sequence). CDR3 protein: CATSGEQGFQETQYF. CDR3 DNA sequence: TGTGCCACCAGCGGGGAACAGGGCTTTCAAGAGACCCAGTACTTC.

This clone appeared a few times. The chain employs TRBV20-1 and TRBJ2-1, with D unresolved. There are 10 residues in the CDR3. CDR1 and CDR2 from the germline V gene are DFQATT and SNEGSKA (reference sequence). Trimming left V 5 bases short and J 8 bases short, with 7 bases between. The CDR3: CSASRYEQFF. DNA of the CDR3: TGCAGTGCTTCCCGATATGAGCAGTTCTTC.